This T cell receptor (beta chain) was recorded in a study of CD8+ T cells in alopecia areata. Study-wide points: Persistence during tofacitinib was seen for many expanded lesional clones in scalp and blood.

Treatment reported: oral pan-JAK inhibitor, 5-10 mg twice daily. Peripheral blood and lesional scalp punch biopsies were taken from alopecia areata patients. CDR1 and CDR2 from the germline V gene are LNHNV and YYDKDF (reference sequence). V lost 0 bases and J lost 5, with 12 bases in between. The CDR3 sequence is 15 residues long. This clone was detected only a few times. What it binds is not known. Extracted from the samples, RNA was reverse transcribed into cDNA to serve as the sequencing template. Sequenced by immunoSEQ multiplex PCR; TCRdb stores in-frame clones only, minus some. This table has 110,000 to 150,000 clones, roughly 82% appearing once.

This specimen was CD8+ T cells sorted from blood, taken at week 4, from a patient treated with tofacitinib. The chain has TRBV15 and TRBJ2-3; TRBD2 might be the D (5 bases). The sequence came from a human donor with alopecia areata. In DNA form, the CDR3 reads TGTGCCACCAGCAGAGATCGGGGTTACGTAGATACGCAGTATTTT. Protein: CATSRDRGYVDTQYF.